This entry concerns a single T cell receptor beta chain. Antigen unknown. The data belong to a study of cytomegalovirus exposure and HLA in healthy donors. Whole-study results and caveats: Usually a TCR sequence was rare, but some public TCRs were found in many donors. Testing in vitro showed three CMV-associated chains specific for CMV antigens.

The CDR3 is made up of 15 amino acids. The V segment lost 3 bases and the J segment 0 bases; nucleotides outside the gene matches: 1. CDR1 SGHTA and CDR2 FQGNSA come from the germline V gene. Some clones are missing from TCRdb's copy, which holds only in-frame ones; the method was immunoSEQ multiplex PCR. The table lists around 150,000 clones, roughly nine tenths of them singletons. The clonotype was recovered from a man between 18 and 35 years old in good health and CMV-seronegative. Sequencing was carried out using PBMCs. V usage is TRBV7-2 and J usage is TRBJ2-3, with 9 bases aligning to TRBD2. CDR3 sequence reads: CASSLRGGSTDTQYF. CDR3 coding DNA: TGTGCCAGCAGCTTGCGGGGGGGCAGCACAGATACGCAGTATTTT.